Below are 23 T cell receptor beta chains sequenced from a single sample in a study of CD8+CD57+ T cells in acquired aplastic anemia. TCR beta VDJ combinations and CDR3 sequences were profiled from genomic DNA. Each CDR3 protein is one row after TCRdb ran MiXCR on the reads. The sample gives roughly 170,000 distinct CDR3 sequences, approximately 48% of which show up once; roughly 13% is in the top ten. Before being chosen for sequencing, patients had shown CD8+CD57+ cell expansion by flow cytometry. The sample comprised sorted CD4+, CD8+, or CD8+CD57+ T cells (not recorded which) from PBMCs. Source of these receptors: a human donor with aplastic anemia.

This clonotype turned up a few times. The chain uses TRBV30 and TRBJ1-6, with D possibly being TRBD1 (5 bases). The CDR3 runs to 16 residues. Per germline, CDR1 GTSNPN and CDR2 SVGIG (reference sequence). The V gene lost 3 bases and the J gene lost 3 bases, with 15 bases spanning the gap. CDR3 residues: CAWRGGSASYNSPLHF. CDR3 coding DNA: TGTGCCTGGAGGGGGGGAAGTGCAAGCTATAATTCACCCCTCCACTTT.

This clonotype has more than one count but fewer than ten. This chain links TRBV10-3 with TRBJ2-1, with TRBD1 matching over 8 bases. The CDR3 covers 15 residues. The V gene's germline CDR1 is ENHRY and CDR2 SYGVKD. V gave up 10 bases and J gave up 0 bases; unmatched junction bases: 8. The CDR3 DNA sequence: TGTGCCAGCGGGGACACAGGGGGCTCCTACAATGAGCAGTTCTTC. Translation gives CASGDTGGSYNEQFF.

In regard to this clonotype: This may come from a read error, since a much larger clone is one base off. The chain couples TRBV5-1 to TRBJ1-1; D call uncertain. CDR1 is SGHRS and CDR2 is YFSETQ in the germline V gene. There are 14 residues in the CDR3. Trimming took off 1 base at V and 1 base at J, with 8 bases between the two ends. This chain's CDR3 is CASSLPQTNTEAFF. The DNA for the CDR3 is TGCGCCAGCAGCTTGCCACAGACGAACACTGAAGCTTTCTTT. Looking up the rest from reference TRBV5-1 and TRBJ1-1 gives the full variable domain: KAGVTQTPRYLIKTRGQQVTLSCSPISGHRSVSWYQQTPGQGLQFLFEYFSETQRNKGNFPGRFSGRQFSNSRSEMNVSTLELGDSALYLCASSLPQTNTEAFFGQGTRLTVV.

V is TRBV5-1 and J is TRBJ2-7; 9 bases fit TRBD2. This CDR3 comprises 15 residues. Unmatched junction bases numbered 6, after V lost 0 bases and J lost 5 bases. Germline V gene sequence: CDR1 SGHRS, CDR2 YFSETQ. The CDR3 sequence is CASSLGAGGLHEQYF. The CDR3 DNA reads TGCGCCAGCAGCTTGGGAGCGGGAGGTCTCCACGAGCAGTACTTC. Using reference TRBV5-1 and TRBJ2-7 for the parts outside the CDR3, the full variable domain is KAGVTQTPRYLIKTRGQQVTLSCSPISGHRSVSWYQQTPGQGLQFLFEYFSETQRNKGNFPGRFSGRQFSNSRSEMNVSTLELGDSALYLCASSLGAGGLHEQYFGPGTRLTVT.

This clonotype turned up a few times. The rearrangement joins TRBV7-3 to TRBJ2-1; D might be TRBD1 (5 bases). Trimming removed 6 bases from V and 7 bases from J, with 13 bases in between. Germline V CDR1 and CDR2: SGHTA, FQGTGA. This CDR3 spans 13 amino acids. The CDR3 sequence is CASSRVGANEQFF. CDR3 in DNA: TGTGCCAGCAGTAGGGTTGGGGCGAATGAGCAGTTCTTC.

DNA of the CDR3: TGTGCCAGCAGCGGAGGGAGGGTCTACAATGAGCAGTTCTTC. It translates to CASSGGRVYNEQFF. The rearrangement links TRBV9 to TRBJ2-1; 7 bases line up with TRBD2. This CDR3 is built from 14 residues. J was trimmed by 3 bases and V by 3 bases; bases with no gene match: 3. CDR1 is SGDLS and CDR2 is YYNGEE in the germline V gene. The full variable domain, rest sourced from reference TRBV9 and TRBJ2-1, is DSGVTQTPKHLITATGQRVTLRCSPRSGDLSVYWYQQSLDQGLQFLIQYYNGEERAKGNILERFSAQQFPDLHSELNLSSLELGDSALYFCASSGGRVYNEQFFGPGTRLTVL.

Only a few counts were recorded for this clonotype. V and J are TRBV19 and TRBJ2-5; D remains unclear. Between the trimmed V and J ends, which lost 3 bases and 13 bases, there was a span of 15 bases. CDR1 and CDR2 from the germline V gene are LNHDA and SQIVND (reference sequence). The CDR3 is 12 residues long. CDR3 DNA sequence: TGTGCCAGTAGTATTAGAGAAGAGGCCCGGTACTTC. Translating it yields CASSIREEARYF.

The rearrangement joins TRBV2 to TRBJ2-5, with 9 bases matching TRBD2. In germline, CDR1 is SNHLY, CDR2 FYNNEI. This CDR3 comprises 15 residues. V gave up 6 bases and J gave up 5 bases; unmatched junction bases: 10. The CDR3 region has the DNA TGTGCCAGCAGGCAATCTAGCGGGGCTGGGGAGACCCAGTACTTC. It is translated as CASRQSSGAGETQYF.

This clonotype was recorded once. The chain recombines TRBV29-1 with TRBJ1-1; TRBD1 matches 7 bases. The CDR3 has 17 amino acids. V dropped 6 bases and J dropped 0; count of bases not matched to a gene: 16. Looked up from germline, CDR1 is SQVTM and CDR2 is ANQGSEA. The CDR3 nucleotides read TGCAGCGTCTGGGTATTCGGAAGGGGACAGCTGAACACTGAAGCTTTCTTT. It encodes CSVWVFGRGQLNTEAFF.

This clonotype was counted a few times. The chain recombines TRBV20-1 with TRBJ2-3, with TRBD1 matching over 10 bases. The ends lost 5 bases at V and 2 bases at J; junction bases unmatched: 7. The CDR3 contains 15 residues. Germline CDR1 DFQATT, CDR2 SNEGSKA (reference sequence). This CDR3 reads CSALPGTGDTDTQYF. For the CDR3, the DNA is TGCAGTGCTCTCCCCGGGACAGGGGACACAGATACGCAGTATTTT.

This chain connects TRBV20-1 to TRBJ2-7, with a possible D match to TRBD1 (6 bases). The V and J ends lost 3 bases and 3 bases respectively, with 18 bases between them. This CDR3 region has 15 residues. Germline CDR1 is DFQATT and CDR2 is SNEGSKA (reference sequence). The CDR3 sequence is CSARDRQVGRYEQYF. CDR3 bases: TGCAGTGCTAGGGACCGACAGGTAGGCCGCTACGAGCAGTACTTC.

J is TRBJ2-5 and V is TRBV10-3; maybe TRBD1 (6 bases). Trimming shortened V by 6 bases and J by 1 base, and 15 bases separated the two germline ends. Germline CDR1 and CDR2: ENHRY and SYGVKD. The CDR3 has 15 amino acids. The DNA of the CDR3 is TGTGCCATCAGCTCACAGGGAATGGGCCAAGAGACCCAGTACTTC. Amino acids: CAISSQGMGQETQYF.

V usage is TRBV20-1 and J usage is TRBJ2-1; D call uncertain. V lost 0 bases and J 3 bases, leaving 15 bases between the germline ends. The CDR3 is made up of 16 amino acids. Germline CDR1 is DFQATT and CDR2 is SNEGSKA (reference sequence). The CDR3 protein is CSARDSATRHYNEQFF. CDR3 coding DNA: TGCAGTGCTAGAGATTCGGCCACCAGACACTACAATGAGCAGTTCTTC.

The chain carries TRBV15 and TRBJ2-1, with TRBD2 identical over 15 bases. J was trimmed by 12 bases and V by 1 base; bases with no gene match: 7. Germline CDR1 LNHNV, CDR2 YYDKDF (reference sequence). The CDR3 contains 16 residues. The CDR3 DNA follows: TGTGCCACCAGCAGAGGTGGGACTAGCGGGAGGAGGGGGCAGTTCTTC. Protein sequence: CATSRGGTSGRRGQFF.

The V gene is TRBV20-1, the J gene TRBJ1-1; D might be TRBD1 (6 bases). The CDR3 covers 12 residues. With 6 bases removed from V and 3 bases from J, the gap between germline ends came to 11 bases. Germline-derived CDR1 and CDR2 are DFQATT and SNEGSKA (reference sequence). The DNA of the CDR3 is TGCAGTGCCGGGGGGCAGGACACTGAAGCTTTCTTT. It encodes CSAGGQDTEAFF.

This clonotype was seen only a few times. V gene TRBV28 combines with J gene TRBJ1-5; D is unclear. The CDR3 has 14 residues. V gave up 5 bases and J gave up 7 bases, with 15 bases separating them. Germline CDR1 and CDR2: MDHEN and SYDVKM. The CDR3 nucleotides are TGTGCCAGCAGTCCATATGCCGCTGGGCAGCCCCAGCATTTT. Amino acid sequence: CASSPYAAGQPQHF.

This clonotype appeared many times. This chain joins TRBV5-1 and TRBJ2-3, with TRBD2 identical over 7 bases. Losses at the gene ends were 5 bases for V and 2 bases for J; bases not matched to a gene: 5. Germline lookup yields CDR1 SGHRS and CDR2 YFSETQ. The CDR3 contains 14 residues. CDR3 nucleotide sequence: TGCGCCAGCAGAAGCGGGGAGATCACAGATACGCAGTATTTT. Its protein product is CASRSGEITDTQYF.

This clonotype came up many times. The chain is built from TRBV2 and TRBJ1-5; D uncertain. Germline assignment: CDR1 SNHLY and CDR2 FYNNEI. The V and J ends lost 8 bases and 2 bases respectively, with 19 bases between them. CDR3 length equals 16 residues. CDR3 in amino acids: CASANRALRGNQPQHF. CDR3 nucleotide sequence: TGTGCCAGCGCAAACCGGGCCCTAAGGGGCAATCAGCCCCAGCATTTT. The full variable domain, with the rest looked up from reference TRBV2 and TRBJ1-5, is EPEVTQTPSHQVTQMGQEVILRCVPISNHLYFYWYRQILGQKVEFLVSFYNNEISEKSEIFDDQFSVERPDGSNFTLKIRSTKLEDSAMYFCASANRALRGNQPQHFGDGTRLSIL.

This clonotype occurred many times. The gene calls are TRBV4-2 and TRBJ2-5; weak D call: TRBD2 (5 bases). Germline CDR1 is LGHNA and CDR2 is YNFKEQ. The germline V and J ends were trimmed by 0 bases and 5 bases, with 7 bases remaining between them. The CDR3 contains 13 residues. The CDR3 DNA sequence: TGTGCCAGCAGCCAAGAGAGGGAGGAGACCCAGTACTTC. Its protein is CASSQEREETQYF.

The rearrangement links TRBV20-1 to TRBJ1-5; 7 bases match TRBD1. Germline V gene lookup returns CDR1 DFQATT and CDR2 SNEGSKA (reference sequence). Trimming took 2 bases from V and 4 from J; bases not matched to a gene: 5. The CDR3 extends over 14 amino acids. The CDR3: CSARRGQENQPQHF. CDR3 nucleotide sequence: TGCAGTGCTAGACGAGGACAGGAGAATCAGCCCCAGCATTTT.

At least ten counts were recorded for this clonotype. The CDR3 DNA follows: TGTGCCAGCAGCGACGCTGCCTATGAGCAGTTCTTC. Amino acids: CASSDAAYEQFF. The chain is built from TRBV6-5 and TRBJ2-1, with D unresolved. Deletions cut 6 bases from V and 8 bases from J, with 11 bases between. The length of the CDR3 is 12 residues. CDR1 and CDR2 from the germline V gene are MNHEY and SVGAGI.

This clonotype was seen at least ten times. The chain has TRBV6-1 and TRBJ2-2, with 9 positions matching TRBD2. Germline assignment: CDR1 MNHNS and CDR2 SASEGT. The junction had 8 bases not matched to a gene; V was cut back by 6 bases and J by 6 bases. The CDR3 runs to 15 residues. Here the CDR3 DNA reads TGTGCCAGCAGCCCGGGACTAGCCGATCCCGGGGAGCTGTTTTTT. Protein product: CASSPGLADPGELFF.

Comments on this clonotype: This CDR3 fails to terminate in the conserved phenylalanine or tryptophan, so it likely reflects a read error. The chain couples TRBV24-1 to TRBJ2-7; 9 bases are shared with TRBD1. Unmatched junction bases numbered 7, after V lost 2 bases and J lost 0 bases. Germline CDR1 is KGHDR and CDR2 is SFDVKD. The CDR3 length is 17 residues. The CDR3 reads CATSDWTGEVSSYEQYL. CDR3 coding DNA: TGTGCCACCAGTGATTGGACAGGGGAGGTGAGCTCCTACGAGCAGTACCTC.